This T cell receptor (beta chain) came from a study of blood T cell repertoires in COVID-19. Across the whole study: Material from acute and convalescent COVID-19 was sourced from the United States, Italy and Spain.

This clone has just a few counts. Trimming cost V 3 bases and J 6 bases; bases outside gene matches: 5. In germline, CDR1 is MGHRA, CDR2 YSYEKL. CDR3 length: 14 amino acids. Repertoires were generated with immunoSEQ multiplex PCR, while TCRdb's copy carries only in-frame clones and drops some. The sample lists over 100,000 clones, around 81% occurring once. The clonotype originates from a woman between 55 and 75 years old with active or convalescent COVID-19. Sequenced input: peripheral blood. V is TRBV4-1 and J is TRBJ1-1; TRBD1 aligns across 9 bases. This chain's CDR3 is CASSQRGQGSEAFF. In DNA, the CDR3 is TGCGCCAGCAGCCAGAGAGGACAGGGGTCTGAAGCTTTCTTT.